This T cell receptor beta chain was captured by sequencing in a study of identical twins. This clonotype was recorded many times. TCRdb recomputed calls from the 5' RACE reads with MiXCR, one row per CDR3 protein. The data show 750,000 to 950,000 distinct CDR3 sequences, roughly 12% seen once. Germline CDR1 SGDLS, CDR2 YYNGEE. The CDR3 contains 13 residues. Trimming left V 0 bases short and J 9 bases short, with 10 bases between. This sample was also put to use in a study of yellow fever vaccine responses in identical twins.

The sample taken for sequencing was PBMCs. The receptor was isolated from a woman younger than 35 in good health. The chain has TRBV9 and TRBJ2-1, with D hard to call. CDR3 protein: CASSVEVPGEQFF. CDR3 in DNA: TGTGCCAGCAGCGTAGAAGTGCCAGGTGAGCAGTTCTTC.